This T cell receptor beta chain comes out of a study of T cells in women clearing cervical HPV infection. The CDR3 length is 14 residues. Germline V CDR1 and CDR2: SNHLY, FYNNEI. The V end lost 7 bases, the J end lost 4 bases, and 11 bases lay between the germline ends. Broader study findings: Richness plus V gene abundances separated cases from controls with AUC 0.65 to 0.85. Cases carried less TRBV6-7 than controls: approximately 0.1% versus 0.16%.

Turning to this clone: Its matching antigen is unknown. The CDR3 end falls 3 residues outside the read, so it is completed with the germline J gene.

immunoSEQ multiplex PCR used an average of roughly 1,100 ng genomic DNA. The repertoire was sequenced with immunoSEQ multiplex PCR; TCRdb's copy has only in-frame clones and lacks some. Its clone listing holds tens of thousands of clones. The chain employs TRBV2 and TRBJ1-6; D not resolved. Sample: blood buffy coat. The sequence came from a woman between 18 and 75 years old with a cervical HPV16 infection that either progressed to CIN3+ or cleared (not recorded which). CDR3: CASTMGRYNSPLHF. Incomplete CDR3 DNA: TGTGCCAGCACCATGGGCCGATATAATTCACCC.